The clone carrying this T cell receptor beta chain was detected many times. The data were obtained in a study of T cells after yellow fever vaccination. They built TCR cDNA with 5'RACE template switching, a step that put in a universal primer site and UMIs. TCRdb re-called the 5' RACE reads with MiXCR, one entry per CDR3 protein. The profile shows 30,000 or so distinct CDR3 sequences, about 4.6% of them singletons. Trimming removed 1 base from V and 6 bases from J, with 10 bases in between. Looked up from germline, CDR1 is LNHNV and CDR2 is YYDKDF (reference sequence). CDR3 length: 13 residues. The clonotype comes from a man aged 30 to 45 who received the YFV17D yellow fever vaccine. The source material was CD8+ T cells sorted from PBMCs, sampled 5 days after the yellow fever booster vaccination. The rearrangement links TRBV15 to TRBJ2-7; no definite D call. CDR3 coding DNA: TGTGCCACCAGCAGAGTGGGTCCCACCGAGCAGTACTTC. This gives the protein CATSRVGPTEQYF.